The clone carrying this T cell receptor (beta chain) was counted a few times. Its antigen is still unknown. This specimen belongs to a study of spatial heterogeneity in lung cancer. Study conclusions and caveats: It was found that expanded intratumoral alpha and beta TCR counts tracked tumor mutation counts.

TCRdb passed the 5' RACE reads through MiXCR, listing each CDR3 protein once. The sample has 16,000 or so distinct CDR3 sequences; nearly 7% are singletons. The V and J ends lost 2 bases and 7 bases, in that order; junction bases with no gene match: 7. This CDR3 has 15 residues. Germline assignment: CDR1 MNHEY and CDR2 SVGEGT. The time point denotes: sample taken at primary tumor resection. This TCR was sampled from a female donor with early-stage non-small cell lung cancer. The sequences come from lung tumor tissue, collected at surgery. The chain is built from TRBV6-2 or TRBV6-3 and TRBJ1-2, with TRBD1 matching over 10 bases. CDR3 nucleotide sequence: TGTGCCAGCAGTTACGCGGGACAGGGGACAAGTGGCTACACCTTC. This translates into CASSYAGQGTSGYTF.